This record covers a single T cell receptor beta chain. Its antigen is currently unknown. Preparation of the TCRbeta library was carried out with unique molecular identifiers. One entry per CDR3 protein, called by TCRdb with MiXCR from the PCR reads. The data show about 420,000 distinct CDR3 sequences, 16% seen once. The data are from a study of T-cell reconstitution after alpha-beta-depleted transplantation in children. The study's findings and limits: There were some patients whose high TCRbeta diversity at day 60 came from surviving recipient T cells and thymic progenitors. T-cell counts and diversity at one year following transplant were attributed mainly to newly produced T cells. About two months after transplant, alpha-beta T cells reportedly came from several hundred expanded graft clones.

This CDR3 comprises 12 residues. In germline, CDR1 is DFQATT, CDR2 SNEGSKA (reference sequence). V lost 6 bases, J lost 5 bases, and 13 bases lay in between. This TCR was sampled from a boy younger than two who had a stem cell transplant for Wiskott-Aldrich syndrome, so the T cells may come from the graft donor. This chain uses TRBV20-1 with TRBJ1-1; maybe TRBD1 (5 bases). The material was PBMCs, mostly from graft donor cells, obtained 360 days after TCRalphabeta/CD19-depleted stem cell transplant. CDR3 sequence: CSAHGGGTEAFF. CDR3 DNA sequence: TGCAGTGCCCACGGGGGAGGGACTGAAGCTTTCTTT.